The rows below give T cell receptor beta chains drawn from one sample of a study of early T cells in non-severe SARS-CoV-2 infection. MiXCR, run by TCRdb on the 5' RACE reads, gives a single entry per CDR3 protein. Of roughly 46,000 distinct CDR3 sequences detected, 5% to 6% appear once; the ten largest clones hold about 5%. The sequencing used whole blood, collected at baseline. Every receptor here comes from an adult who was a healthcare worker with PCR-confirmed SARS-CoV-2 infection or an uninfected control (not recorded which). Each CDR3 is given with its conserved first and last residue. D genes are given only for firm matches. A clone size is listed for some rows: how often the clone was seen (once, few, many), or a class if it is expanded.

TRBV12-3/TRBV12-4	NA	NA	TRBJ2-3	CASNRRETDTQYF	TGTGCCAGCAACCGCAGGGAGACAGATACGCAGTATTTT
TRBV20-1	NA	many	TRBJ2-1	CSAIFGSGSYNEQFF	TGCAGTGCTATATTCGGGAGTGGATCCTACAATGAGCAGTTCTTC
TRBV7-8	NA	many	TRBJ2-2	CASSSTRYTGELFF	TGTGCCAGCAGCTCGACTAGATACACCGGGGAGCTGTTTTTT
TRBV30	TRBD1	NA	TRBJ1-5	CAWAPGQGVQPQHF	TGTGCCTGGGCACCGGGACAGGGGGTCCAGCCCCAGCATTTT
TRBV27	NA	many	TRBJ1-5	CASSLSVYQPQHF	TGTGCCAGCAGTTTATCGGTCTATCAGCCCCAGCATTTT
TRBV20-1	TRBD1	many	TRBJ2-1	CSARDGGQAPRVQFF	TGCAGTGCTAGAGATGGGGGACAGGCCCCAAGGGTACAGTTCTTC
TRBV4-1	NA	many	TRBJ1-1	CASSQDLGMLVTEAFF	TGCGCCAGCAGCCAAGATCTGGGGATGCTGGTCACTGAAGCTTTCTTT
TRBV12-3/TRBV12-4	NA	many	TRBJ2-7	CASSFGPNSYEQYF	TGTGCCAGCAGTTTTGGACCTAACTCCTACGAGCAGTACTTC
TRBV19	NA	few	TRBJ2-5	CASSPRQSETQYF	TGTGCCAGTAGTCCCCGACAGTCAGAGACCCAGTACTTC
TRBV5-8	TRBD1	many	TRBJ2-7	CASQHIRTGAYEQYF	TGTGCCAGTCAGCATATAAGGACAGGGGCCTACGAGCAGTACTTC
TRBV4-1	NA	many	TRBJ2-3	CASSRSGQGTDTQYF	TGCGCCAGCAGCCGATCTGGGCAGGGCACAGATACGCAGTATTTT
TRBV29-1	TRBD1	many	TRBJ2-1	CSVNRDSQPYNEQFF	TGCAGCGTAAACCGGGACAGCCAACCCTACAATGAGCAGTTCTTC
TRBV3-1	NA	many	TRBJ1-1	CASSPLVLQTNTEAFF	TGTGCCAGCAGCCCTCTCGTCTTGCAGACGAACACTGAAGCTTTCTTT
TRBV6-1	NA	many	TRBJ2-5	CASSYRAQETQYF	TGTGCCAGCAGTTACAGGGCCCAAGAGACCCAGTACTTC
TRBV7-9	NA	many	TRBJ1-4	CASSRRGHGEKLFF	TGTGCCAGCAGCCGACGCGGACATGGGGAAAAACTGTTTTTT
TRBV15	NA	NA	TRBJ1-1	CATSRDFQNTEALF	TGTGCCACCAGCAGGGATTTCCAGAACACTGAAGCTTTATTT
TRBV6-6	NA	few	TRBJ2-7	CASSTRLEQYF	TGTGCCAGCAGTACACGCCTCGAGCAGTACTTC